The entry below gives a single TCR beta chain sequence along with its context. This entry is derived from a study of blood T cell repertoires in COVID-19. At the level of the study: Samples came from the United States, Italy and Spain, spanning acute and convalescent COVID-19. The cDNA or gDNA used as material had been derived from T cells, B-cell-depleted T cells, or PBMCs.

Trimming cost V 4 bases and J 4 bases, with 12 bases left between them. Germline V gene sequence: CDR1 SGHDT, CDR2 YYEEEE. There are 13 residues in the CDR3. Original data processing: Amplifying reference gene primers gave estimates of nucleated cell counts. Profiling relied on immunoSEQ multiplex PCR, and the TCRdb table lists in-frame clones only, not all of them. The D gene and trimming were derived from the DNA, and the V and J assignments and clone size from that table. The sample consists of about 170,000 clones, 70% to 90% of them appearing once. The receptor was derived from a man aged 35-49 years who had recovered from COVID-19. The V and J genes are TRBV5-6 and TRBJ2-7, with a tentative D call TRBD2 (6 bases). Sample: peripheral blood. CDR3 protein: CASSDGSLYEQYF. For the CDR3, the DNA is TGTGCCAGCAGCGACGGGAGCCTTTACGAGCAGTACTTC. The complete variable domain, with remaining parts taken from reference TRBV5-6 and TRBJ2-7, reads DAGVTQSPTHLIKTRGQQVTLRCSPKSGHDTVSWYQQALGQGPQFIFQYYEEEERQRGNFPDRFSGHQFPNYSSELNVNALLLGDSALYLCASSDGSLYEQYFGPGTRLTVT.